The clone carrying this TCR beta chain has just one count. Its target is unknown. A read error may account for a junction end that differs from germline. Taking roughly 20-32 mg of unsorted bulk tissue, the authors co-extracted RNA and DNA. Every tumor specimen contained over 75% viable tumor cells. With a constant-region primer, TCR beta cDNA was made from approximately 500 ng of total RNA. Slightly modified ARM-PCR, run as three nested multiplex PCR rounds, produced the TCR beta libraries. TRBV1-TRBV30 forward primers paired with a C-beta reverse primer drove the first two PCR rounds, roughly 10 cycles each. TCRdb itself ran the multiplex PCR reads through MiXCR, one entry per CDR3 protein. The table shows 65,000 to 80,000 distinct CDR3 sequences, with more than 60% occurring only once. The CDR3 totals 14 residues. Germline V lookup: CDR1 SGHVS, CDR2 FQNEAQ. The sample originates from a study of tumor-infiltrating lymphocytes in primary liver carcinoma. Study details: Ages ranged from 30 to 69, with HCC or mixed HCC-cholangiocarcinoma. Findings of the study overall: Tumors had a top-250-clone fraction that was significantly higher than blood (p = 0.039).

V usage is TRBV7-8 and J usage is TRBJ1-1; D gene ambiguous. The sequenced material came from liver tumor tissue from sampling region 4. Noted subset: tumor region T4, right-lateral pole. This clonotype originated in a man aged 35-49 years with primary liver carcinoma and hepatitis B virus infection. CDR3 coding DNA: TGTGCTAGCAGCGTAGGTGCCAGGAACACTGAAGCTTTCTTT. This translates into CASSVGARNTEAFF.